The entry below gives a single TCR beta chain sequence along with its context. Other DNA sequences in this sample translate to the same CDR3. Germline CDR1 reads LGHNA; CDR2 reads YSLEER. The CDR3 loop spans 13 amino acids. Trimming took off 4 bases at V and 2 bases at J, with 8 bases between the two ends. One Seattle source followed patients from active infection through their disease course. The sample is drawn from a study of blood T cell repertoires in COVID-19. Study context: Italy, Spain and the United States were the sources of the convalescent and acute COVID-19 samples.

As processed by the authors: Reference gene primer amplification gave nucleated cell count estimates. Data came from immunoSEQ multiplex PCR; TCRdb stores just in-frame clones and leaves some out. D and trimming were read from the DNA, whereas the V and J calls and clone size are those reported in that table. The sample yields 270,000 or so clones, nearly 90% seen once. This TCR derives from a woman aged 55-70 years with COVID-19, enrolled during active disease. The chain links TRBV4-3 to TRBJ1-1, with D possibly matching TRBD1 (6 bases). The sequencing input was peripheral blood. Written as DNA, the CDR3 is TGCGCCAGCAGCCGGACAGTTAACACTGAAGCTTTCTTT. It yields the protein CASSRTVNTEAFF.